Following are 2 T cell receptor beta chains from one sample sequenced in a study of shared clonotypes between healthy human individuals. Assay: immunoSEQ multiplex PCR; the TCRdb copy retains only in-frame clones and omits some. Here the sample spans hundreds of thousands of clones, approximately 97% being singletons. Sequenced sample: naive CD4+ T cells sorted from blood. Subset here: CD45RA+ positively selected. The receptors stem from a young woman in good health.

This clone was seen once. V and J are TRBV28 and TRBJ2-5, with D perhaps matching TRBD2 (6 bases). The J call may be wrong; the DNA end is better matched by TRBJ2-7. The CDR3 is 15 residues long. Germline V gene lookup returns CDR1 MDHEN and CDR2 SYDVKM. The CDR3 loop reads CASSPRGGVGDEQYF. As DNA, the CDR3 is TGTGCCAGCAGTCCCCGAGGAGGGGTTGGCGACGAGCAGTACTTC.

This chain uses TRBV28 with TRBJ1-2; D ambiguous. Trimming cost V 2 bases and J 2 bases, with 9 bases left between them. Germline V gene lookup returns CDR1 MDHEN and CDR2 SYDVKM. This CDR3 is 14 amino acids long. The CDR3 DNA is TGTGCCAGCAGTTTAGAGATAAGGAACTATGGCTACACCTTC. Translating gives CASSLEIRNYGYTF.